Listed here are 7 T cell receptor beta chains from one sample, sequenced in a study of T cell responses to AZD1222 COVID-19 vaccine. Method: immunoSEQ multiplex PCR; TCRdb's copy keeps in-frame clones and lacks some. The sample carries 95,000 to 130,000 clones, roughly 87% recorded once. The specimen comprised peripheral blood, sampled on day 0 of AZD1222 vaccination. These receptors originate from an adult in good health.

The rearrangement joins TRBV13 to TRBJ1-1, with D maybe TRBD1 (5 bases). The length of the CDR3 is 15 residues. V was shortened by 3 bases and J by 1 base, with 12 bases between the two germline ends. CDR1 PRHDT and CDR2 FYEKMQ come from the germline V gene (reference sequence). CDR3 sequence reads: CASSFQPGTNTEAFF. The CDR3 DNA follows: TGTGCCAGCAGCTTTCAACCCGGGACGAACACTGAAGCTTTCTTT. Complete variable domain (other parts from reference TRBV13 and TRBJ1-1): AAGVIQSPRHLIKEKRETATLKCYPIPRHDTVYWYQQGPGQDPQFLISFYEKMQSDKGSIPDRFSAQQFSDYHSELNMSSLELGDSALYFCASSFQPGTNTEAFFGQGTRLTVV.

The V gene is TRBV24-1, the J gene TRBJ1-2; D not certain. The germline V gene has CDR1 KGHDR and CDR2 SFDVKD. The V and J ends lost 8 bases and 6 bases respectively, with 6 bases between them. CDR3 length: 10 residues. The CDR3 coding sequence is TGTGCCACCAATGGGAATGGCTACACCTTC. This gives the protein CATNGNGYTF.

This chain joins TRBV30 and TRBJ1-2, with D possibly matching TRBD1 (5 bases). The CDR3 covers 15 residues. Trimming left V 3 bases short and J 4 bases short, with 18 bases between. The germline gives CDR1 GTSNPN, CDR2 SVGIG (reference sequence). The CDR3: CAWSEGVTAVYGYTF. The CDR3 DNA reads TGTGCCTGGAGCGAAGGGGTAACAGCCGTCTATGGCTACACCTTC. Filled out from reference TRBV30 and TRBJ1-2, the complete variable domain reads SQTIHQWPATLVQPVGSPLSLECTVEGTSNPNLYWYRQAAGRGLQLLFYSVGIGQISSEVPQNLSASRPQDRQFILSSKKLLLSDSGFYLCAWSEGVTAVYGYTFGSGTRLTVV.

The chain joins TRBV10-3 to TRBJ1-2, with 7 bases that match TRBD1. The CDR3 covers 14 residues. The V segment lost 6 bases and the J segment 5 bases; nucleotides outside the gene matches: 9. CDR1 and CDR2 from the germline V gene are ENHRY and SYGVKD. Written as DNA, the CDR3 is TGTGCCATCAGGGACTCGACAGGGCTTTATGGCTACACCTTC. Translating it yields CAIRDSTGLYGYTF.

The rearrangement joins TRBV19 to TRBJ2-4; D might be TRBD1 (6 bases). CDR1 is LNHDA and CDR2 is SQIVND in the germline V gene (reference sequence). Trimming took 6 bases from V and 6 from J, leaving 9 bases between them. CDR3 length: 12 amino acids. The CDR3 DNA reads TGTGCCAGTAGCGAGACAGGAAACATTCAGTACTTC. Protein product: CASSETGNIQYF.

This chain connects TRBV30 to TRBJ2-2; D unclear. The CDR3 covers 13 residues. CDR1 is GTSNPN and CDR2 is SVGIG in the germline V gene (reference sequence). Trimming cost V 0 bases and J 5 bases, with 7 bases left between them. CDR3 residues: CAWSVTETGELFF. The CDR3, as DNA: TGTGCCTGGAGTGTTACGGAGACCGGGGAGCTGTTTTTT.

The CDR3: CASKLGGADTIYF. Here the CDR3 DNA reads TGTGCCAGCAAGTTGGGGGGCGCAGACACCATATATTTT. The chain is built from TRBV28 and TRBJ1-3, with D perhaps TRBD1 (6 bases). The V end lost 7 bases, the J end lost 8 bases, and 15 bases lay between the germline ends. Germline V gene sequence: CDR1 MDHEN, CDR2 SYDVKM. The length of the CDR3 is 13 residues.